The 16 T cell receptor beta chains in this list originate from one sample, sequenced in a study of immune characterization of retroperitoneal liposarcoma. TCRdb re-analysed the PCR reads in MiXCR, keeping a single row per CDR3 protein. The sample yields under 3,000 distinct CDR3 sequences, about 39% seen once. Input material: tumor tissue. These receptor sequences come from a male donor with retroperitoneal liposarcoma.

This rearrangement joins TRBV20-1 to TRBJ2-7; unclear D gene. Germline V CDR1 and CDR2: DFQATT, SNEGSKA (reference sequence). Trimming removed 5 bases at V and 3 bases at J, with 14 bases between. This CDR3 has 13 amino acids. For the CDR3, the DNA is TGCAGTGCTCGGAGTGACCCCAACTACGAGCAGTACTTC. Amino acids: CSARSDPNYEQYF.

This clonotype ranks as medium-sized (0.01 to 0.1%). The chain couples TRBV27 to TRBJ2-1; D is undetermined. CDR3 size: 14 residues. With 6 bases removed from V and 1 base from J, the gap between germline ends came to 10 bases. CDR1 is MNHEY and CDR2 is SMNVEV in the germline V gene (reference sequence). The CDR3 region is CASSPARSYNEQFF. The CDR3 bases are TGTGCCAGCAGCCCGGCCAGATCCTACAATGAGCAGTTCTTC.

The DNA for the CDR3 is TGTGCCAGCAGCCCAGATCTGGGATACAATGAGCAGTTCTTC. Its protein product is CASSPDLGYNEQFF. V gene TRBV11-3 combines with J gene TRBJ2-1, with D uncertain. V shed 5 bases and J shed 4 bases, with 12 bases lying between them. CDR1 is SGHNT, CDR2 YENEEA, per germline. The CDR3 spans 14 residues.

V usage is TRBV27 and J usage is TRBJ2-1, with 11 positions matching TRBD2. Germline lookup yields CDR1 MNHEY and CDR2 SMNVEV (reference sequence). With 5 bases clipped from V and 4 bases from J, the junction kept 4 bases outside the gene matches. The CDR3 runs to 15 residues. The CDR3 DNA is TGTGCCAGCAGTCCCGGGACTAGCGGTTACAATGAGCAGTTCTTC. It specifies CASSPGTSGYNEQFF.

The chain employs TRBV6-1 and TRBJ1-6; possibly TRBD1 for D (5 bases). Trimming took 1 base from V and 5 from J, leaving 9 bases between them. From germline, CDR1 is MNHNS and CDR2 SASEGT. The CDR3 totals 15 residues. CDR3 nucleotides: TGTGCCAGCAGTGAAGTATCAGGGAATAATTCACCCCTCCACTTT. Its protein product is CASSEVSGNNSPLHF.

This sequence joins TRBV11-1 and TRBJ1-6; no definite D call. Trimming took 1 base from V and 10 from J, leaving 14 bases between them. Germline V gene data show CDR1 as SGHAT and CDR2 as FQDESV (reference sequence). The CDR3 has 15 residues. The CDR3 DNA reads TGTGCCAGCAGCTTAGGGAGCAGGCGCGGCTCACCCCTCCACTTT. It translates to CASSLGSRRGSPLHF.

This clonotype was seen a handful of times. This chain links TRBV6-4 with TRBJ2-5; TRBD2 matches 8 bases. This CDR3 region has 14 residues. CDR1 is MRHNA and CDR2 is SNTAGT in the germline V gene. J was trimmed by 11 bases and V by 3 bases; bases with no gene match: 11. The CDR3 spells CASSEAGAGDTQYF. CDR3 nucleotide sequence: TGTGCCAGCAGTGAAGCGGGAGCGGGAGATACGCAGTACTTC.

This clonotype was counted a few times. The CDR3 loop reads CASTFTGSDNEQFF. For the CDR3, the DNA is TGTGCCAGCACCTTTACCGGGAGTGACAATGAGCAGTTCTTC. The chain carries TRBV7-9 and TRBJ2-1; D is perhaps TRBD2 (6 bases). This CDR3 is 14 amino acids long. The V gene's germline CDR1 is SEHNR and CDR2 FQNEAQ (reference sequence). Trimming shortened V by 7 bases and J by 5 bases, and 15 bases separated the two germline ends.

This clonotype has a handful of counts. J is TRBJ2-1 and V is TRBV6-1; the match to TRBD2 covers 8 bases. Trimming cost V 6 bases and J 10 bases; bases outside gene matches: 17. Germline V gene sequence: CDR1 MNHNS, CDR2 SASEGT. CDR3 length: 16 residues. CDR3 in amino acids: CASSERGGGSSYEQFF. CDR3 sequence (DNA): TGTGCCAGCAGCGAAAGGGGCGGGGGGAGCTCCTACGAGCAGTTCTTC.

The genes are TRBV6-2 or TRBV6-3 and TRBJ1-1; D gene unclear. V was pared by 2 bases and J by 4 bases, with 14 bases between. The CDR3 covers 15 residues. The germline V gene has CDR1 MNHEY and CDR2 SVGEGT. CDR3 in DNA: TGTGCCAGCAGTTACACTAGTCGTGGGCTCACTGAAGCTTTCTTT. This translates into CASSYTSRGLTEAFF.

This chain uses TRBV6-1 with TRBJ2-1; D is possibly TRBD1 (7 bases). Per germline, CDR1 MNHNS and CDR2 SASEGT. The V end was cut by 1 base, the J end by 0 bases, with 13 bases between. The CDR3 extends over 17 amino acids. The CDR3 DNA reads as TGTGCCAGCAGTGAAGGAGCAGGGGGGAGCTCCTACAATGAGCAGTTCTTC. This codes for CASSEGAGGSSYNEQFF.

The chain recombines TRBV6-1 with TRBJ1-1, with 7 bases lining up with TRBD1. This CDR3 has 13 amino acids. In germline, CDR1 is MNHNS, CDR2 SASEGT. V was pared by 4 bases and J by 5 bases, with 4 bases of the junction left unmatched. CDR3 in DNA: TGTGCCAGCAGTGGACAGGGATTAACTGAAGCTTTCTTT. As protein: CASSGQGLTEAFF.

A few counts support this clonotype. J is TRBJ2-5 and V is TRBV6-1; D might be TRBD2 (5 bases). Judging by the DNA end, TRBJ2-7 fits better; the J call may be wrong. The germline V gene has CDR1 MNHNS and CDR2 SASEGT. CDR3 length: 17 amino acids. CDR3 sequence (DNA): TGTGCCAGCAGTGGCCCACATAGGACGCGGACTGGCTACGAGCAGTACTTC. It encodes CASSGPHRTRTGYEQYF.

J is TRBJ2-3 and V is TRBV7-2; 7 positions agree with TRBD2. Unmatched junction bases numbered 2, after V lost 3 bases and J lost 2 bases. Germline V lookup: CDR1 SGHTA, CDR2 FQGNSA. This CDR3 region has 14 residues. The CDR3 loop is CASSFGGSTDTQYF. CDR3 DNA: TGTGCCAGCAGCTTCGGGGGGTCCACAGATACGCAGTATTTT.

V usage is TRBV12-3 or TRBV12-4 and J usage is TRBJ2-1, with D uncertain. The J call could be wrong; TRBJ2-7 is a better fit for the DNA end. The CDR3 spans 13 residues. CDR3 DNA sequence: TGTGCCAGCAGTTTTCTAGTCAATAACGAGCAGTACTTC. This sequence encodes CASSFLVNNEQYF.

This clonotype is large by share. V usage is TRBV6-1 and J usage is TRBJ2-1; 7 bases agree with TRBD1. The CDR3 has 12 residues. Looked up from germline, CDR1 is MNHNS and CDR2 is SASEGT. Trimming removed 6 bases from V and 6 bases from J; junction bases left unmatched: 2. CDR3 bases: TGTGCCAGCAGGGACAGGTTCAATGAGCAGTTCTTC. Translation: CASRDRFNEQFF.